A single sample is the source of the 9 T cell receptor beta chains below, sequenced in a study of cytomegalovirus exposure and HLA in healthy donors (dated by TCRdb to 2016 to 2017). The library was prepared using the immunoSEQ multiplex PCR assay. For the multiplex PCR, a mixture combining 60 forward primers for TCR Vbeta segments and 13 reverse primers for TCR Jbeta segments was used. Here the immuneACCESS table is served through TCRdb, limited to in-frame sequences with V and J called. Missing clones are a known gap in these copies; in checked studies unresolved V genes cover under half, and the rest lacks a known reason. Counted in this sample were 150,000 to 200,000 clones; 68% of them appeared once. The ten largest clones add up to about 10% of the sample. Sequenced sample: PBMCs. All receptors derive from a young man in good health and CMV-seropositive.

About this clone itself: The junction shows a germline mismatch at one end, possibly a read error. The chain recombines TRBV7-9 with TRBJ1-1; D is ambiguous. Looked up from germline, CDR1 is SEHNR and CDR2 is FQNEAQ (reference sequence). CDR3 length: 14 amino acids. CDR3 in amino acids: CSSSITSLNTEAFF. The CDR3, as DNA: TGTTCCAGCAGCATAACAAGTTTGAACACTGAAGCTTTCTTT.

This clone is a singleton in its sample. The chain uses TRBV28 and TRBJ1-1; D remains unclear. Germline V gene data show CDR1 as MDHEN and CDR2 as SYDVKM. This CDR3 is built from 12 residues. Trimming left V 10 bases short and J 4 bases short, with 13 bases between. As DNA, the CDR3 is TGTGCCACCTGGGAGCTGTTCACTGAAGCTTTCTTT. This translates into CATWELFTEAFF.

J is TRBJ2-7 and V is TRBV5-5; perhaps TRBD2 as D (7 bases). Per germline, CDR1 SGHKS and CDR2 YYEKEE (reference sequence). The CDR3 is 15 amino acids. V was trimmed by 0 bases and J by 2 bases, leaving 12 bases between them. The CDR3 reads CASSLVGGAPYEQYF. CDR3 nucleotides: TGTGCCAGCAGCTTGGTGGGGGGGGCCCCCTACGAGCAGTACTTC.

The chain recombines TRBV29-1 with TRBJ2-5; perhaps TRBD1 as D (5 bases). This CDR3 spans 15 amino acids. V gave up 2 bases and J gave up 5 bases, with 18 bases separating them. Germline assignment: CDR1 SQVTM and CDR2 ANQGSEA. CDR3 loop: CSVETPRGYSETQYF. The CDR3 coding sequence is TGCAGCGTTGAAACGCCTAGGGGTTATTCGGAGACCCAGTACTTC.

The chain has TRBV28 and TRBJ1-1, with 7 bases that match TRBD1. Germline CDR1 and CDR2: MDHEN and SYDVKM. V gave up 8 bases and J gave up 0 bases; unmatched junction bases: 0. This CDR3 contains 12 residues. CDR3 DNA: TGTGCCAGCGGGACAGTGAACACTGAAGCTTTCTTT. Encoded protein: CASGTVNTEAFF.

CDR3 coding DNA: TGTGCCAGCAGTGGAAGTCAGGGCCTGAGTGAAAAACTGTTTTTT. Its protein product is CASSGSQGLSEKLFF. The J gene is TRBJ1-4, the V gene TRBV6-1; maybe TRBD1 (5 bases). This CDR3 region has 15 residues. Trimming took 4 bases from V and 7 from J, leaving 16 bases between them. The V gene's germline CDR1 is MNHNS and CDR2 SASEGT.

The V gene is TRBV6-5, the J gene TRBJ2-7; 7 nucleotides line up with TRBD1. Germline V gene lookup returns CDR1 MNHEY and CDR2 SVGAGI. CDR3 length: 14 residues. The V and J ends lost 6 bases and 4 bases, in that order; junction bases with no gene match: 9. CDR3 amino acids: CASSRTGTFYEQYF. The CDR3 DNA reads as TGTGCCAGCAGCAGGACAGGAACTTTTTACGAGCAGTACTTC.

This rearrangement joins TRBV2 to TRBJ1-3; unclear D gene. Trimming removed 1 base at V and 1 base at J, with 11 bases between. Germline V gene sequence: CDR1 SNHLY, CDR2 FYNNEI. This CDR3 contains 16 residues. DNA for the CDR3: TGTGCCAGCAGTGAAGGACGGGGAGGTTCTGGAAACACCATATATTTT. Protein product: CASSEGRGGSGNTIYF.

The gene calls are TRBV19 and TRBJ2-2; 9 nucleotides agree with TRBD1. This CDR3 region has 15 residues. The germline V gene encodes CDR1 LNHDA and CDR2 SQIVND (reference sequence). V lost 6 bases to trimming and J lost 3 bases; unmatched junction nucleotides: 5. CDR3 loop: CASSPGTGYTGELFF. The DNA of the CDR3 is TGTGCCAGTAGCCCCGGGACAGGGTACACCGGGGAGCTGTTTTTT.